Below are 4 T cell receptor beta chains sequenced from a single sample in a study of T cells after yellow fever vaccination. TCRdb recomputed calls from the 5' RACE reads with MiXCR, one row per CDR3 protein. The repertoire has approximately 120,000 distinct CDR3 sequences, roughly 15% of them found once; the top ten carry roughly 47%. The sequencing here drew on CD8+ T cells sorted from PBMCs, taken 5 days after the yellow fever booster vaccination. These receptors were taken from a man between 18 and 29 years old who received the YFV17D yellow fever vaccine.

The rearrangement links TRBV13 to TRBJ2-7; tentatively, D is TRBD1 (6 bases). With 5 bases removed from V and 0 bases from J, the gap between germline ends came to 11 bases. Germline CDR1 reads PRHDT; CDR2 reads FYEKMQ (reference sequence). CDR3 length: 14 residues. The CDR3 DNA follows: TGTGCCAGCAGCCACCGGGACAACTCCTACGAGCAGTACTTC. Its protein product is CASSHRDNSYEQYF. Together with reference TRBV13 and TRBJ2-7, the CDR3 gives the full variable domain: AAGVIQSPRHLIKEKRETATLKCYPIPRHDTVYWYQQGPGQDPQFLISFYEKMQSDKGSIPDRFSAQQFSDYHSELNMSSLELGDSALYFCASSHRDNSYEQYFGPGTRLTVT.

This clonotype appeared many times. The V and J genes are TRBV9 and TRBJ2-3; tentative D call: TRBD2 (6 bases). The CDR3 totals 18 residues. Between the trimmed V and J ends, which lost 3 bases and 5 bases, there was a span of 25 bases. Germline assignment: CDR1 SGDLS and CDR2 YYNGEE. CDR3 region: CASSGLPGLKMPGDTQYF. The CDR3 DNA follows: TGTGCCAGCAGCGGCCTCCCTGGACTAAAAATGCCGGGAGATACGCAGTATTTT.

This clonotype has only a few counts. CDR3 sequence: CASSGSISGNTIYF. The CDR3 DNA reads TGTGCCAGCAGCGGATCTATCTCTGGAAACACCATATATTTT. The chain is built from TRBV5-4 and TRBJ1-3; the D is unclear. Germline CDR1 and CDR2: SGHNT and YYREEE (reference sequence). The germline V and J ends were trimmed by 4 bases and 0 bases, with 8 bases remaining between them. There are 14 residues in the CDR3.

This clonotype appeared a few times. The rearrangement links TRBV9 to TRBJ2-5; 10 bases are a match to TRBD2. Germline loops: CDR1 SGDLS, CDR2 YYNGEE. The CDR3 extends over 15 amino acids. After removal of 3 bases from V and 4 bases from J, the junction contained 6 bases not matched to a gene. This CDR3 reads CASSGSGGARETQYF. In DNA form, the CDR3 reads TGTGCCAGCAGCGGAAGCGGGGGGGCCAGAGAGACCCAGTACTTC. Full variable domain (remainder filled in from reference TRBV9 and TRBJ2-5): DSGVTQTPKHLITATGQRVTLRCSPRSGDLSVYWYQQSLDQGLQFLIQYYNGEERAKGNILERFSAQQFPDLHSELNLSSLELGDSALYFCASSGSGGARETQYFGPGTRLLVL.